This passage covers 26 T cell receptor beta chains from one sample sequenced in a study of T-cell reconstitution after alpha-beta-depleted transplantation in children. During its preparation, the TCRbeta library received unique molecular identifiers. Via MiXCR, TCRdb re-called the PCR reads, giving one row per CDR3 protein. The table shows 400,000 to 550,000 distinct CDR3 sequences, with roughly a tenth occurring only once. The starting material was PBMCs, obtained before TCRalphabeta/CD19-depleted stem cell transplant. Receptors were obtained from a child aged 2 to 15 with inherited bone marrow failure, due to receive a stem cell transplant.

This clonotype was counted ten times or more. J is TRBJ2-1 and V is TRBV20-1; maybe TRBD1 (5 bases). The germline V gene encodes CDR1 DFQATT and CDR2 SNEGSKA (reference sequence). This CDR3 is built from 13 residues. V dropped 2 bases and J dropped 7 bases, with 12 bases sitting between them. The CDR3 region has the DNA TGCAGTGCTAGACTCAGGGTTGAGAATGAGCAGTTCTTC. It yields the protein CSARLRVENEQFF.

The rearrangement joins TRBV27 to TRBJ2-2, with D perhaps TRBD1 (5 bases). Per the germline V gene, CDR1 is MNHEY and CDR2 is SMNVEV (reference sequence). The CDR3 has 13 residues. The V end lost 7 bases, the J end lost 3 bases, and 9 bases lay between the germline ends. CDR3 in amino acids: CASKQGHTGELFF. DNA for the CDR3: TGTGCCAGCAAGCAGGGTCACACCGGGGAGCTGTTTTTT.

V usage is TRBV27 and J usage is TRBJ2-7; 7 bases fit TRBD1. The CDR3 is made up of 15 amino acids. V shed 7 bases, J shed 4 bases, and the junction held 13 bases outside the gene matches. Germline loops: CDR1 MNHEY, CDR2 SMNVEV (reference sequence). The DNA of the CDR3 is TGTGCCAGCAAGTATTCCGGGACAGACCTATACGAGCAGTACTTC. It is translated as CASKYSGTDLYEQYF.

This clonotype came up many times. The chain employs TRBV5-1 and TRBJ2-1; D is undetermined. Deletions cut 4 bases from V and 9 bases from J, with 8 bases between. The CDR3 consists of 11 residues. CDR1 is SGHRS, CDR2 YFSETQ, per germline. CDR3 amino acids: CASSENGEQFF. As DNA, the CDR3 is TGCGCCAGCAGCGAGAACGGTGAGCAGTTCTTC.

This clonotype was picked up many times. The gene calls are TRBV6-5 and TRBJ2-5, with 11 bases aligning to TRBD2. The V gene end was trimmed by 4 bases and the J gene end by 5 bases; junction bases not matched to a gene: 6. Germline values: CDR1 MNHEY, CDR2 SVGAGI. This CDR3 region has 15 residues. The CDR3 protein is CASSSPTSGSETQYF. CDR3 nucleotide sequence: TGTGCCAGCAGTTCGCCTACTAGCGGGAGTGAGACCCAGTACTTC.

This clonotype was detected ten times or more. This CDR3 reads CASAQEGRGEKLFF. Written as DNA, the CDR3 is TGTGCCAGCGCACAAGAAGGACGTGGCGAAAAACTGTTTTTT. V and J are TRBV4-2 and TRBJ1-4; D gene unclear. The CDR3 consists of 14 residues. Per the germline V gene, CDR1 is LGHNA and CDR2 is YNFKEQ. V lost 8 bases and J lost 8, with 18 bases in between.

This clonotype was counted ten times or more. The chain uses TRBV6-1 and TRBJ2-1, with D maybe TRBD2 (5 bases). This CDR3 is built from 12 residues. The germline CDR1 and CDR2 sequences are MNHNS and SASEGT. V shed 8 bases and J shed 8 bases, with 13 bases lying between them. The CDR3: CASLGSVDEQFF. The CDR3 nucleotides read TGTGCCAGCTTGGGTAGCGTGGATGAGCAGTTCTTC.

The chain employs TRBV10-2 and TRBJ1-1, with D possibly TRBD1 on 6 matching bases. The CDR3 sequence is 13 residues long. Germline V gives CDR1 WSHSY, CDR2 SAAADI. Trimming removed 7 bases at V and 4 bases at J, with 13 bases between. In DNA form, the CDR3 reads TGCGCCAGCAATAGGGGGGTCAGCACTGAAGCTTTCTTT. Protein: CASNRGVSTEAFF.

The rearrangement joins TRBV13 to TRBJ2-7, with TRBD1 as a possible D gene (7 bases). The CDR3 extends over 15 amino acids. The germline CDR1 and CDR2 sequences are PRHDT and FYEKMQ (reference sequence). V lost 5 bases and J 1 base, leaving 15 bases between the germline ends. CDR3 residues: CASSGGTALSYEQYF. The CDR3 DNA reads as TGTGCCAGCAGCGGAGGGACAGCGCTATCCTACGAGCAGTACTTC. Full variable domain (remainder filled in from reference TRBV13 and TRBJ2-7): AAGVIQSPRHLIKEKRETATLKCYPIPRHDTVYWYQQGPGQDPQFLISFYEKMQSDKGSIPDRFSAQQFSDYHSELNMSSLELGDSALYFCASSGGTALSYEQYFGPGTRLTVT.

This clonotype was recorded many times. V gene TRBV24-1 combines with J gene TRBJ1-2, with unresolved D. The CDR3 is 14 amino acids. V lost 0 bases and J 6 bases, leaving 10 bases between the germline ends. Germline V lookup: CDR1 KGHDR, CDR2 SFDVKD. The CDR3 spells CATSDLSRSHGYTF. CDR3 DNA sequence: TGTGCCACCAGTGATTTGAGCCGGTCCCATGGCTACACCTTC.

This clonotype was seen repeatedly, ten times or more. V and J are TRBV27 and TRBJ2-7; D not certain. The CDR3 consists of 13 residues. The V gene lost 5 bases and the J gene lost 3 bases, with 11 bases spanning the gap. Germline values: CDR1 MNHEY, CDR2 SMNVEV (reference sequence). The CDR3 reads CASSALRHYEQYF. CDR3 bases: TGTGCCAGCAGTGCCCTACGCCACTACGAGCAGTACTTC.

The sample holds many counts of this clonotype. The V and J genes are TRBV16 and TRBJ2-7, with 9 positions matching TRBD1. Losses at the gene ends were 3 bases for V and 6 bases for J; bases not matched to a gene: 6. The CDR3 sequence is 14 residues long. Germline CDR1 is KGHSY and CDR2 is FQNENV. CDR3 residues: CASSHKGTGPEQYF. The CDR3 coding sequence is TGTGCCAGCAGCCACAAAGGGACAGGGCCCGAGCAGTACTTC.

At least ten counts were recorded for this clonotype. The chain combines TRBV29-1 with TRBJ2-7; 8 nucleotides agree with TRBD1. The CDR3 covers 13 residues. J was trimmed by 3 bases and V by 1 base; bases with no gene match: 2. The germline V gene encodes CDR1 SQVTM and CDR2 ANQGSEA. This CDR3 is CSVEGTGNYEQYF. The CDR3 DNA sequence: TGCAGCGTTGAAGGGACAGGGAACTACGAGCAGTACTTC.

This clonotype was detected many times. This chain joins TRBV6-5 and TRBJ2-3; no clear D. The germline CDR1 and CDR2 sequences are MNHEY and SVGAGI. This CDR3 has 17 residues. Deletions cut 0 bases from V and 2 bases from J, with 15 bases between. CDR3 amino acids: CASSYSMAPGFTDTQYF. DNA of the CDR3: TGTGCCAGCAGTTACTCGATGGCGCCCGGCTTCACAGATACGCAGTATTTT.

J is TRBJ2-7 and V is TRBV19; perhaps TRBD2 as D (5 bases). Germline V gives CDR1 LNHDA, CDR2 SQIVND (reference sequence). Trimming pared 5 bases from V and 2 bases from J, leaving 19 bases between. The CDR3 consists of 16 residues. CDR3 nucleotide sequence: TGTGCCAGTAGTCCATTTGTCGCTAGCCTAGCCTACGAGCAGTACTTC. Residues: CASSPFVASLAYEQYF.

The V and J genes are TRBV12-3 or TRBV12-4 and TRBJ2-7, with D perhaps TRBD1 (6 bases). Trimming took 7 bases from V and 3 from J, leaving 13 bases between them. The CDR3 length is 13 residues. DNA of the CDR3: TGTGCCAGCATGTGGGGGCTGAACTACGAGCAGTACTTC. Its translation: CASMWGLNYEQYF.

The chain couples TRBV7-2 to TRBJ2-1; no reliable D call. The V and J ends lost 0 bases and 5 bases respectively, with 5 bases between them. The CDR3 is made up of 13 amino acids. Germline V gene lookup returns CDR1 SGHTA and CDR2 FQGNSA. The CDR3 is CASSLARDNEQFF. The DNA for the CDR3 is TGTGCCAGCAGCTTAGCGCGCGACAATGAGCAGTTCTTC.

This clonotype showed up just a few times. J is TRBJ2-1 and V is TRBV6-2 or TRBV6-3; 7 nucleotides line up with TRBD2. CDR3 length equals 12 residues. The germline gives CDR1 MNHEY, CDR2 SVGEGT. Trimming removed 6 bases from V and 9 bases from J; junction bases left unmatched: 5. This chain's CDR3 is CASRLSGPEQFF. CDR3 sequence (DNA): TGTGCCAGCAGACTTAGCGGGCCTGAGCAGTTCTTC.

This clonotype has ten or more counts. At one boundary the junction diverges from the germline segment, which might be a read error. The rearrangement uses TRBV2 and TRBJ2-5; D uncertain. Germline V gene sequence: CDR1 SNHLY, CDR2 FYNNEI. The CDR3 is 14 residues long. In DNA form, the CDR3 reads TGTGCCAGCAAGGCAGCCGGTGGCCAAGGGACCCAGTACTTC. It codes for CASKAAGGQGTQYF.

This clonotype was found many times. The chain recombines TRBV6-2 or TRBV6-3 with TRBJ2-3; D gene unclear. Deletions cut 6 bases from V and 6 bases from J, with 10 bases between. The CDR3 consists of 12 residues. The V gene's germline CDR1 is MNHEY and CDR2 SVGEGT. The CDR3 nucleotides read TGTGCCAGCAGCCTAGATGGGGATACGCAGTATTTT. It encodes CASSLDGDTQYF.

This chain joins TRBV14 and TRBJ2-3; no clear D. Germline CDR1 reads SGHDN; CDR2 reads FVKESK. This CDR3 has 17 residues. Trimming took off 2 bases at V and 0 bases at J, with 15 bases between the two ends. In nucleotides, the CDR3 is TGTGCCAGCAGCCAACATCTAGGTTTCTCTAGCACAGATACGCAGTATTTT. Protein product: CASSQHLGFSSTDTQYF.

The gene calls are TRBV20-1 and TRBJ1-5; D not certain. Looked up from germline, CDR1 is DFQATT and CDR2 is SNEGSKA (reference sequence). This CDR3 comprises 14 residues. Trimming cost V 6 bases and J 3 bases, with 15 bases left between them. CDR3 DNA sequence: TGCAGTGCGAACCCCGACGCACTCAATCAGCCCCAGCATTTT. Protein sequence: CSANPDALNQPQHF.

This clonotype was counted many times. The chain has TRBV5-1 and TRBJ1-6; no firm D call. Deletions cut 0 bases from V and 9 bases from J, with 16 bases between. This CDR3 is built from 16 residues. Per germline, CDR1 SGHRS and CDR2 YFSETQ. The CDR3 DNA sequence: TGCGCCAGCAGCTTGGCCAGGCCCGGAGGGATTTCACCCCTCCACTTT. It yields the protein CASSLARPGGISPLHF.

The chain combines TRBV7-2 with TRBJ1-3; 7 positions match TRBD1. The CDR3 has 15 residues. The V gene end was trimmed by 6 bases and the J gene end by 6 bases; junction bases not matched to a gene: 11. Germline loops: CDR1 SGHTA, CDR2 FQGNSA. CDR3: CASSADRPLANTIYF. DNA for the CDR3: TGTGCCAGCAGTGCGGACAGGCCCCTGGCAAACACCATATATTTT.

DNA for the CDR3: TGTGCCAGCAGCCCGGGGGCCAGGGGCCACGAGCAGTACTTC. Residues: CASSPGARGHEQYF. This rearrangement joins TRBV27 to TRBJ2-7, with D possibly called TRBD1 or TRBD2 (6 bases each). Germline CDR1 MNHEY, CDR2 SMNVEV (reference sequence). Trimming stripped 6 bases from V and 5 bases from J, with 17 bases between. The CDR3 is 14 amino acids.

This clonotype was observed many times. V gene TRBV10-3 combines with J gene TRBJ2-1, with 11 bases lining up with TRBD2. Germline V gene lookup returns CDR1 ENHRY and CDR2 SYGVKD. With 6 bases clipped from V and 10 bases from J, the junction kept 26 bases outside the gene matches. This CDR3 region has 20 residues. The CDR3 DNA reads as TGTGCCATCAGCCCGTTTGGGGGCTCCTTAGCGGGAGGGCCAGGGAAGGAGCAGTTCTTC. It specifies CAISPFGGSLAGGPGKEQFF.